This record covers a single T cell receptor (beta chain). In the same sample, other DNA sequences code for this CDR3. Clones were sequenced by immunoSEQ multiplex PCR, and TCRdb holds only the in-frame ones, with some missing. Of about 240,000 clones in the sample, roughly 90% were seen once. The source of the sample is a study of blood T cell repertoires in COVID-19. Study context: The study drew acute and convalescent COVID-19 samples from the United States, Italy and Spain.

Trimming shortened V by 0 bases and J by 1 base, and 4 bases separated the two germline ends. Germline V gene lookup returns CDR1 SGHRS and CDR2 YFSETQ. The CDR3 has 13 amino acids. Individuals aged roughly 18 to 95 years were recruited from about two dozen US areas. The chain couples TRBV5-1 to TRBJ1-1; D is unresolved. This TCR was recovered from a man aged 35-49 years who had recovered from COVID-19. The source material was PBMCs or T cells enriched from blood (not recorded which). The CDR3: CASSLVSNTEAFF. For the CDR3, the DNA is TGCGCCAGCAGCTTGGTCTCGAACACTGAAGCTTTCTTT.